The TCR beta chain described here comes from a study of vaccination effects on CD4 cells after COVID-19. Cells that had been cultured for less than eleven days were the source of isolated CD4+ T cells. The study found no prior SARS-CoV-2 infection in the vaccine recipients, who tested negative for nucleocapsid antibodies. Germline V gives CDR1 LGHDT, CDR2 YNNKEL (reference sequence). The ends lost 1 base at V and 13 bases at J; junction bases unmatched: 6. CDR3 length equals 14 residues. Here immunoSEQ multiplex PCR was the method, and the copy in TCRdb shows in-frame clones only, minus some. In the table there are about 74,000 clones, roughly four fifths of which are singletons. A note on this clone: As yet, its antigen is unknown.

This clonotype originated in a human donor who received a COVID-19 vaccine. This chain joins TRBV3-1 (or the pseudogene TRBV3-2) and TRBJ2-5; 13 nucleotides line up with TRBD2. The sample consisted of CD4+ T cells from PBMCs cultured without peptide, taken before COVID-19 vaccination. DNA of the CDR3: TGTGCCAGCAGCCAAGGGACTAGCGGGGGCCTGGTGTACTTC. This gives the protein CASSQGTSGGLVYF.